A selection of T cell receptor beta chains follows, all from one sample in a study of siplizumab effects on memory and regulatory T cells. Generated by immunoSEQ multiplex PCR, the TCRdb table keeps only in-frame clones and is missing some. The sample includes some 97,000 clones, less than 95% of them seen just once. Sequenced: Tregs sorted from blood. Receptors originate from a human donor in good health. Each CDR3 is given with its conserved first and last residue. The D gene is left open where the match is weak. Size is stated for part of the rows, as once, few or many counts, or as a class when the clone is expanded.

clone size: .
V gene: TRBV15
CDR3 length: 11
D gene: .
J gene: TRBJ1-1
CDR3 protein: CATSTTGPAFF
CDR3 DNA: TGTGCCACCAGCACTACAGGGCCAGCTTTCTTT

clone size: .
V gene: TRBV7-3
CDR3 length: 14
D gene: .
J gene: TRBJ2-3
CDR3 protein: CASSLGRVADTQYF
CDR3 DNA: TGTGCCAGCAGCTTGGGCAGGGTGGCAGATACGCAGTATTTT

clone size: .
V gene: TRBV28
CDR3 length: 15
D gene: .
J gene: TRBJ2-7
CDR3 protein: CASSSSSTGSYEQYF
CDR3 DNA: TGTGCCAGCAGTTCCTCATCGACAGGATCCTACGAGCAGTACTTC

clone size: .
V gene: TRBV5-8
CDR3 length: 15
D gene: .
J gene: TRBJ2-3
CDR3 protein: CASSLVGHTTDTQYF
CDR3 DNA: TGTGCCAGCAGCTTAGTCGGACACACCACAGATACGCAGTATTTT

clone size: .
V gene: TRBV2
CDR3 length: 14
D gene: .
J gene: TRBJ2-5
CDR3 protein: CASRDHRRPETQYF
CDR3 DNA: TGTGCCAGCAGGGATCACAGGCGACCGGAGACCCAGTACTTC

clone size: .
V gene: TRBV18
CDR3 length: 15
D gene: .
J gene: TRBJ2-3
CDR3 protein: CASSPNPSRANTQYF
CDR3 DNA: TGTGCCAGCTCACCAAACCCCTCCAGGGCAAATACGCAGTATTTT

clone size: .
V gene: TRBV15
CDR3 length: 15
D gene: TRBD1
J gene: TRBJ1-1
CDR3 protein: CATSSLTGGGTEAFF
CDR3 DNA: TGTGCCACCAGCAGCCTCACAGGGGGAGGTACTGAAGCTTTCTTT

clone size: .
V gene: TRBV28
CDR3 length: 14
D gene: TRBD2
J gene: TRBJ2-5
CDR3 protein: CASRISGRAGTQYF
CDR3 DNA: TGTGCCAGCAGAATAAGCGGGAGGGCGGGGACCCAGTACTTC

clone size: .
V gene: TRBV18
CDR3 length: 15
D gene: TRBD1
J gene: TRBJ1-2
CDR3 protein: CASSPPRNSGGGYTF
CDR3 DNA: TGTGCCAGCTCACCACCGCGGAACTCAGGGGGTGGCTACACCTTC

clone size: .
V gene: TRBV6-4
CDR3 length: 14
D gene: .
J gene: TRBJ1-4
CDR3 protein: CASRETATNEKLFF
CDR3 DNA: TGTGCCAGCAGAGAGACAGCAACTAATGAAAAACTGTTTTTT

clone size: .
V gene: TRBV9
CDR3 length: 15
D gene: TRBD2
J gene: TRBJ2-5
CDR3 protein: CASSVGGPGGETQYF
CDR3 DNA: TGTGCCAGCAGCGTAGGTGGGCCGGGGGGGGAGACCCAGTACTTC

clone size: .
V gene: TRBV6-1
CDR3 length: 15
D gene: TRBD1
J gene: TRBJ2-5
CDR3 protein: CASSTRQGYQETQYF
CDR3 DNA: TGTGCCAGTTCGACCCGACAGGGATATCAAGAGACCCAGTACTTC

clone size: .
V gene: TRBV27
CDR3 length: 15
D gene: .
J gene: TRBJ2-6
CDR3 protein: CASSSMSSGANVLTF
CDR3 DNA: TGTGCCAGCAGTTCTATGAGCTCTGGGGCCAACGTCCTGACTTTC

clone size: .
V gene: TRBV5-4
CDR3 length: 14
D gene: .
J gene: TRBJ2-7
CDR3 protein: CASSLGQRVYEQYF
CDR3 DNA: TGTGCCAGCAGCTTGGGACAGCGAGTGTACGAGCAGTACTTC

clone size: .
V gene: TRBV5-1
CDR3 length: 14
D gene: .
J gene: TRBJ2-6
CDR3 protein: CASSDSRGANVLTF
CDR3 DNA: TGCGCCAGCAGCGACAGTCGCGGGGCCAACGTCCTGACTTTC

clone size: .
V gene: TRBV5-1
CDR3 length: 13
D gene: .
J gene: TRBJ1-1
CDR3 protein: CASSWGDFEGAFF
CDR3 DNA: TGCGCCAGCAGCTGGGGGGACTTCGAGGGAGCTTTCTTT

clone size: .
V gene: TRBV21-1
CDR3 length: 16
D gene: .
J gene: TRBJ1-5
CDR3 protein: CASSVRGGYGNQPQHF
CDR3 DNA: TGTGCCAGCAGCGTCCGGGGAGGGTACGGCAATCAGCCCCAGCATTTT

clone size: once
V gene: TRBV28
CDR3 length: 12
D gene: .
J gene: TRBJ2-7
CDR3 protein: CASRQASYEQYF
CDR3 DNA: TGTGCCAGCAGACAGGCCTCCTACGAGCAGTACTTC

clone size: .
V gene: TRBV18
CDR3 length: 14
D gene: TRBD1
J gene: TRBJ2-7
CDR3 protein: CASSPDRASDEQYF
CDR3 DNA: TGTGCCAGCTCACCGGACAGGGCTAGCGACGAGCAGTACTTC

clone size: once
V gene: TRBV7-9
CDR3 length: 17
D gene: TRBD2
J gene: TRBJ2-1
CDR3 protein: CASSTPGGGLGFDEQFF
CDR3 DNA: TGTGCCAGCAGCACCCCCGGGGGGGGACTGGGCTTTGATGAGCAGTTCTTC

clone size: .
V gene: TRBV28
CDR3 length: 13
D gene: .
J gene: TRBJ1-6
CDR3 protein: CASMEGYNSPLHF
CDR3 DNA: TGTGCCAGCATGGAGGGTTATAATTCACCCCTCCACTTT

clone size: .
V gene: TRBV6-6
CDR3 length: 15
D gene: TRBD2
J gene: TRBJ2-1
CDR3 protein: CASRPSGSSYNEQFF
CDR3 DNA: TGTGCCAGCAGACCCAGCGGGAGCTCCTACAATGAGCAGTTCTTC

clone size: .
V gene: TRBV18
CDR3 length: 16
D gene: .
J gene: TRBJ2-2
CDR3 protein: CASSDNRGITAGELFF
CDR3 DNA: TGTGCCAGCTCAGATAATCGCGGGATAACCGCCGGGGAGCTGTTTTTT

clone size: .
V gene: TRBV2
CDR3 length: 12
D gene: .
J gene: TRBJ1-1
CDR3 protein: CASERKGKEAFF
CDR3 DNA: TGTGCCAGCGAGCGGAAGGGGAAGGAAGCTTTCTTT

clone size: .
V gene: TRBV7-8
CDR3 length: 16
D gene: .
J gene: TRBJ1-3
CDR3 protein: CASSLVLTNSGNTIYF
CDR3 DNA: TGTGCCAGCAGCTTAGTCTTAACAAATTCAGGAAACACCATATATTTT

clone size: .
V gene: TRBV15
CDR3 length: 14
D gene: TRBD1
J gene: TRBJ2-7
CDR3 protein: CATSNYRDSYEQYF
CDR3 DNA: TGTGCCACCAGCAACTACCGGGACAGTTACGAGCAGTACTTC

clone size: .
V gene: TRBV14
CDR3 length: 15
D gene: TRBD1
J gene: TRBJ2-7
CDR3 protein: CASSQLPGQGHEQYF
CDR3 DNA: TGTGCCAGCAGCCAGTTGCCGGGACAGGGTCACGAGCAGTACTTC

clone size: .
V gene: TRBV7-8
CDR3 length: 14
D gene: TRBD1
J gene: TRBJ2-7
CDR3 protein: CASSLAGTGNKQYF
CDR3 DNA: TGTGCCAGCAGCTTAGCCGGGACAGGGAATAAGCAGTACTTC

clone size: .
V gene: TRBV11-1
CDR3 length: 14
D gene: .
J gene: TRBJ1-2
CDR3 protein: CASSFQVSAGGYTF
CDR3 DNA: TGTGCCAGCAGCTTCCAAGTGAGCGCGGGGGGCTACACCTTC

clone size: .
V gene: TRBV6-6
CDR3 length: 16
D gene: TRBD1
J gene: TRBJ1-1
CDR3 protein: CASRPSGGRMKAEAFF
CDR3 DNA: TGTGCCAGCAGACCCTCAGGGGGACGTATGAAGGCTGAAGCTTTCTTT

clone size: .
V gene: TRBV7-9
CDR3 length: 14
D gene: .
J gene: TRBJ2-7
CDR3 protein: CASSGPGHPREQYF
CDR3 DNA: TGTGCCAGCAGCGGCCCGGGACACCCGCGGGAGCAGTACTTC

clone size: .
V gene: TRBV27
CDR3 length: 14
D gene: .
J gene: TRBJ2-3
CDR3 protein: CPPPERASTDTQYF
CDR3 DNA: TGTCCCCCTCCGGAGCGGGCTAGCACAGATACGCAGTATTTT

clone size: .
V gene: TRBV5-6
CDR3 length: 14
D gene: .
J gene: TRBJ2-5
CDR3 protein: CASSLVGRAETQYF
CDR3 DNA: TGTGCCAGCAGCTTGGTCGGGAGAGCGGAGACCCAGTACTTC

clone size: few
V gene: TRBV19
CDR3 length: 17
D gene: .
J gene: TRBJ1-2
CDR3 protein: CASSMGEGFSRLYGYTF
CDR3 DNA: TGTGCCAGTAGTATGGGTGAGGGCTTCTCAAGGCTCTATGGCTACACCTTC

clone size: .
V gene: TRBV19
CDR3 length: 15
D gene: TRBD2
J gene: TRBJ2-1
CDR3 protein: CASSILSGRGNEQFF
CDR3 DNA: TGTGCCAGTAGTATCCTCAGCGGGAGGGGGAATGAGCAGTTCTTC

clone size: .
V gene: TRBV18
CDR3 length: 19
D gene: TRBD2
J gene: TRBJ2-7
CDR3 protein: CASSPRGLAGVHPSYEQYF
CDR3 DNA: TGTGCCAGCTCACCCCGGGGACTAGCGGGGGTACACCCCTCCTACGAGCAGTACTTC

clone size: once
V gene: TRBV19
CDR3 length: 15
D gene: TRBD1
J gene: TRBJ1-2
CDR3 protein: CASWGTGYANYGYTF
CDR3 DNA: TGTGCCAGTTGGGGGACAGGGTATGCTAACTATGGCTACACCTTC

clone size: .
V gene: TRBV28
CDR3 length: 16
D gene: .
J gene: TRBJ1-5
CDR3 protein: CASSYAGEGGNQPQHF
CDR3 DNA: TGTGCCAGCAGTTATGCAGGGGAGGGTGGCAATCAGCCCCAGCATTTT

clone size: .
V gene: TRBV28
CDR3 length: 14
D gene: .
J gene: TRBJ2-5
CDR3 protein: CASSTTGYRETQYF
CDR3 DNA: TGTGCCAGCAGCACCACAGGGTACCGGGAGACCCAGTACTTC

clone size: .
V gene: TRBV20-1
CDR3 length: 11
D gene: .
J gene: TRBJ2-7
CDR3 protein: CSAFFGDEQYF
CDR3 DNA: TGCAGTGCCTTCTTTGGGGACGAGCAGTACTTC

clone size: .
V gene: TRBV9
CDR3 length: 13
D gene: TRBD1
J gene: TRBJ2-7
CDR3 protein: CASSRQGASEQYF
CDR3 DNA: TGTGCCAGCTCAAGACAGGGGGCGTCCGAGCAGTACTTC

clone size: .
V gene: TRBV11-2
CDR3 length: 14
D gene: .
J gene: TRBJ2-3
CDR3 protein: CASSFISQRDTQYF
CDR3 DNA: TGTGCCAGCAGCTTTATCTCTCAGCGGGATACGCAGTATTTT

clone size: .
V gene: TRBV5-1
CDR3 length: 14
D gene: TRBD1
J gene: TRBJ1-1
CDR3 protein: CASSSPGTGSEAFF
CDR3 DNA: TGCGCCAGCAGCTCCCCCGGGACAGGGTCTGAAGCTTTCTTT

clone size: .
V gene: TRBV13
CDR3 length: 15
D gene: .
J gene: TRBJ1-2
CDR3 protein: CASSFLGGRWNGYTF
CDR3 DNA: TGTGCCAGCAGCTTCTTAGGGGGGCGATGGAATGGCTACACCTTC

clone size: .
V gene: TRBV19
CDR3 length: 17
D gene: TRBD2
J gene: TRBJ2-3
CDR3 protein: CASSIPHGGVSTDTQYF
CDR3 DNA: TGTGCCAGTAGTATACCCCACGGGGGGGTAAGCACAGATACGCAGTATTTT

clone size: .
V gene: TRBV12-5
CDR3 length: 13
D gene: .
J gene: TRBJ2-3
CDR3 protein: CASGLGREDTQYF
CDR3 DNA: TGTGCTAGTGGCCTGGGGCGGGAAGATACGCAGTATTTT

clone size: .
V gene: TRBV18
CDR3 length: 11
D gene: .
J gene: TRBJ1-5
CDR3 protein: CASSLAGPQHF
CDR3 DNA: TGTGCCAGCTCACTTGCAGGGCCCCAGCATTTT

clone size: .
V gene: TRBV19
CDR3 length: 15
D gene: TRBD1
J gene: TRBJ2-7
CDR3 protein: CASSAPLDRGHEQYF
CDR3 DNA: TGTGCCAGTAGTGCACCACTCGACAGGGGCCACGAGCAGTACTTC

clone size: .
V gene: TRBV19
CDR3 length: 13
D gene: .
J gene: TRBJ2-3
CDR3 protein: CASSIMLADTQYF
CDR3 DNA: TGTGCCAGTAGTATAATGCTCGCAGATACGCAGTATTTT